This T cell receptor beta chain originates from a study of cytomegalovirus exposure and HLA in healthy donors listed by TCRdb under 2017. Notes on the research overall: According to an earlier analysis of around 600 of the donors, 150 million to 200 million T cells yielded roughly 110 million unique TCR beta sequences and about 280 Gb of sequence data. An early release covering roughly 640 HLA-typed donors comprised around 300 gigabases of sequencing data and around 80 million unique TCR sequences. Among the roughly 380 genotyped donors, approximately 82% belonged to the genetic ancestry cluster associated with self-reported Caucasian donors. The study was designed to test whether signatures of past pathogen exposure could be identified by cataloging public T cell receptors. The T cell repertoires of 666 subjects were profiled by immunosequencing and related to cytomegalovirus serostatus. In addition to the first cohort of 500 to 850 subjects, a separate validation cohort of 120 different subjects was used. High-throughput TCR immunosequencing, statistical association of individual TCRs with disease status, and machine learning were combined to predict cytomegalovirus infection status. In a later analysis, previously published TCR beta repertoires from several hundred donors were re-analyzed and high-resolution HLA genotyping was added so that TCR occurrence patterns could be studied. Rather than drawing on any new phenotypic data, the later analysis identified candidate immune exposures from TCR beta sequences and the way those sequences occurred across donors. In an earlier analysis of 500 to 650 of the donors, high-throughput TCR beta sequencing was used to judge whether each TCR beta V gene segment behaved as functional or pseudogenic. Donor age, sex, ethnicity and CMV serostatus were compiled alongside the repertoire data. A later genetic analysis took genome-wide SNP genotypes for about 55% of the 666 donors and used that subset as a discovery cohort. All discovery cohort repertoires had been generated using a single sequencing platform. HLA typing included class I and class II loci at four-digit resolution. The number of donors typed differed by locus, with roughly 620-640 for A, B, C, DRB1 and DQB1, roughly 550 for DQA1, about 610 for DPA1, and some 440 for DPB1. Five DR-DQ haplotypes were treated as single units for association and clustering because of strong linkage in the cohort. Across 398 genotyped donors of the cohort, an average of roughly 250,000 unique TCR beta nucleotide sequences per donor were sequenced, and roughly 18% of those sequences were non-productive. The investigation overall reported the following: Three of the identified cytomegalovirus-associated TCR beta chains were confirmed in vitro to be specific for cytomegalovirus antigens. The 87-base-pair reads could not distinguish some IMGT-functional V segments, including TRBV6-2 and TRBV6-3, so those segments were excluded. According to a later analysis, TCR association rates differed among HLA loci, with DRB1 alleles showing the most associated TCRs and HLA-C alleles showing the fewest. When HLA alleles, especially DR and DQ, strongly co-occurred, attributing TCR associations to individual alleles was difficult. The sequencing pipeline was judged likely to have produced a cluster of highly shared sequence variants as a technical artifact. In a later genetic analysis, a missense DCLRE1C variant was associated with V-gene and J-gene trimming of TCR beta chains, and the association was replicated in an independent cohort. The authors suggested that the approach could potentially be extended to other disease states and immunological phenotypes. Compared with equally common non-associated chains, HLA-associated TCR beta chains in a later analysis were more clonally expanded and had lower generation probabilities. The classifier was reported to diagnose cytomegalovirus status with high specificity and sensitivity in both the original cohort and the validation cohort. In a later genetic analysis, fewer N-insertions in productive TCRs were reported among donors in an Asian-associated ancestry cluster than the approximately 710-donor mean. For the cohort, immune exposure information was limited to CMV serostatus. In an earlier analysis of some 550 of the donors, most TCR beta V segments were observed in productive rearrangements about 87% or about 30% of the time, broadly matching IMGT annotations. A total of about 150 TCR beta chains were listed by the study as associated with cytomegalovirus. Sequencing depth was assumed to be roughly uniform across donors in the presence/absence analyses, though that assumption may not hold. According to a later analysis, most CMV-associated TCR beta chains appeared to be HLA-restricted, and the HLA associations seemed to be driven largely by CMV exposure. Only TCR beta chains were sequenced in this cohort, and the absence of alpha or paired-chain data limited detectable features. Some 16 rarely observed V segments, including chromosome 9 orphons, were excluded from the earlier analysis of a few hundred of the donors because counts were too low. A later analysis associated about 17,000 TCR beta sequences with specific HLA alleles at a false discovery rate of 0.05. Correlated functional status among segregating V segments might be attributable to linkage disequilibrium, but an unknown experimental factor could not be ruled out. A further reported finding was that TCR beta sequences accurately predicted the HLA-A and HLA-B alleles for most subjects in the first cohort. Several of the top co-occurrence clusters appeared to be linked to parvovirus B19, influenza, CMV and Epstein-Barr virus, according to a later analysis. Because HLA typing was missing for some donors at each locus, association tests included only the typed subset. Most TCR sequences were observed very rarely across donors, whereas some public TCRs were present in many individuals.

Notes on this clone: What this receptor recognizes is not known. No base qualities exist here, and no much larger clone lies one base off it.

V loses 6 bases at its end and J loses 2 bases; junction bases beyond the gene matches: 3. CDR1 is given as MNHNS and CDR2 as SASEGT, both from the germline V gene. Measured from the cysteine to the phenylalanine, the CDR3 is 15 residues long. Just CDR3 DNA is preserved here, 45 bases in frame from base 1. In total, just over 650 healthy bone marrow donors made up the cohort. Cohort members were all nominally healthy when sampled, although unrecorded immune exposures were likely present. The donor was CMV seronegative and was included in the group of a few hundred seronegative cohort members. Each donor provided a peripheral blood sample, and peripheral blood mononuclear cells were used for TCR beta sequencing. Genomic DNA extraction from the blood cell samples was performed with the Qiagen DNeasy Blood Extraction Kit. Receptor libraries were prepared by the immunoSEQ multiplex PCR assay. For the multiplex PCR, a mixture combining 60 forward primers for TCR Vbeta segments and 13 reverse primers for TCR Jbeta segments was used. The CDR3 region of rearranged TCR beta genes was amplified from genomic DNA by a multiplex PCR assay. The amplified TCR beta libraries were sequenced on the Illumina HiSeq System as 87-base-pair reads. Turning to the authors' computational methods: Across the 600 to 700 repertoires, a later analysis counted 78 million or so unique TCR beta chains, some 11 million of which were shared by at least two donors. A nearest-neighbor algorithm error-corrected the raw reads and collapsed the reads into unique sequences, merging closely related sequences to remove PCR and sequencing errors. V, D and J gene segments were assigned by aligning CDR3 sequences to IMGT reference sequences. For a sequence to be retained, a match of at least six nucleotides to both a V gene segment and a J gene segment was required. A rearrangement was called productive if the CDR3 had no stop codons and remained in frame with V and J, and every other rearrangement was called non-productive. Following IMGT convention, CDR3 was defined as the stretch from the second conserved V-encoded cysteine to the conserved J-encoded phenylalanine. The earlier analysis of 587 of the donors excluded any sequence lacking an unambiguous match to a single V gene segment. An earlier analysis of fewer than 650 of the donors classified V segments as functional when productive rearrangements were above 56.7% and as segregating when the standard deviation between donors was above 5%. A statistical classification framework was built to diagnose cytomegalovirus status from the catalog of TCR beta chain sequences. V and J gene assignment, in a later analysis, came from comparing TCR nucleotide sequences with IMGT/GENE-DB human TR gene sequences. The TCRdist pipeline was used in a later analysis to assign CDR3 sequences and most-parsimonious VDJ recombination scenarios. In a later analysis, each TCR beta chain was defined by its CDR3 amino acid sequence together with its V-gene family, and reads lacking a unique V-gene family were excluded. A later analysis removed 550 to 700 highly shared, low-generation-probability nucleotide sequences to deal with suspected cross-contamination and a sequencing artifact. A later analysis calculated a clonal expansion index for each public chain from normalized within-repertoire ranks of inferred template counts. Generation probabilities in a later analysis came from a VDJ recombination model fitted to out-of-frame rearrangements, and those results were checked against IGoR. In a later analysis, hypergeometric tests were used to score TCR-TCR, TCR-HLA and TCR-CMV co-occurrence, with a repertoire-size bias correction applied to TCR pairs. In a later analysis, false discovery rates were estimated by permuting HLA or CMV assignments 20 times. In a later analysis, co-occurring TCRs were grouped with DBSCAN, and TCRdist sequence similarity was added when clustering was performed within HLA-allele-positive subsets. Co-occurrence clustering excluded repertoires with fewer than 30,000 or more than 120,000 public chains, plus five with anomalous nucleotide sharing. TCRdb obtained this table from immuneACCESS and retained in-frame rearrangements with V and J assigned. These tables miss some clones; where compared with another copy, unresolved V genes account for less than half of the shortfall, and the remainder is unexplained. The V and J calls and the clone size are those of that table, but D and trimming were determined from the DNA. The sample table records about 67,000 clones; roughly 78% of these occur just once. About 9.6% of the sample is taken by the ten largest.

The receptor was isolated from a man in his forties in good health and CMV-seronegative. The material sequenced was PBMCs. The chain couples TRBV6-1 to TRBJ2-2; 10 bases in between match TRBD2. DNA sequence: TGTGCCAGCAGAACTAGCGGGGCAAACACCGGGGAGCTGTTTTTT. Its amino acids are CASRTSGANTGELFF.